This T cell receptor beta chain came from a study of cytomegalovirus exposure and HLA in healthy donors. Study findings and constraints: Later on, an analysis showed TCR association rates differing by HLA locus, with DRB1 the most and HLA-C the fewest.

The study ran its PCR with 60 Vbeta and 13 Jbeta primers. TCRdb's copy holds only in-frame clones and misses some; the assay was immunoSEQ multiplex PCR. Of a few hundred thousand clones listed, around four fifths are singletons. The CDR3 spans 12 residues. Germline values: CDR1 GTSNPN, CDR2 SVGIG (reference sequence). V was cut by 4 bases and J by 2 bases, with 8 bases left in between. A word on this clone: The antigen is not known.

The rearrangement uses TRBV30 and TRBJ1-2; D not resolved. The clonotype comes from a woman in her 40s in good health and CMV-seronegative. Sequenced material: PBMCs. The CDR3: CAWNPLNYGYTF. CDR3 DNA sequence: TGTGCCTGGAACCCACTAAACTATGGCTACACCTTC.